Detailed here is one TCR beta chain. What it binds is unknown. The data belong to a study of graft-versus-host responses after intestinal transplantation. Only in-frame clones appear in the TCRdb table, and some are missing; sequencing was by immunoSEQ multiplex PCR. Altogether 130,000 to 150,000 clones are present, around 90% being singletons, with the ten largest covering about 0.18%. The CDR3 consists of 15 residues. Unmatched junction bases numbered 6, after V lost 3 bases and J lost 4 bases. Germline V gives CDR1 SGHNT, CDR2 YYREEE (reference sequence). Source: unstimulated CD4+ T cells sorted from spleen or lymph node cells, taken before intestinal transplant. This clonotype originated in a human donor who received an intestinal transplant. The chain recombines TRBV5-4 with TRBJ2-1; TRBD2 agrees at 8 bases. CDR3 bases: TGTGCCAGCAGCTCCGGGACTAGACGATACAATGAGCAGTTCTTC. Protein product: CASSSGTRRYNEQFF.